This T cell receptor (beta chain) was found in a study of blood T cell repertoires in COVID-19. As for the study in general: Researchers got acute and convalescent COVID-19 samples from the United States, Italy and Spain. Sources were T cells, B-cell-depleted T cells, or PBMCs; the material itself was cDNA or gDNA.

The authors' processing: Nucleated cell number was recorded as an estimate derived from reference gene primer amplification. Libraries were prepared by immunoSEQ multiplex PCR; TCRdb keeps only in-frame clonotypes and omits some of them. Clonal size and the V and J genes are those of that table, whereas D and trimming came from the DNA. The data contain about 370,000 clones, roughly nine tenths of them singletons. Recruited during active infection, patients (from Seattle) were subsequently followed longitudinally. V was trimmed by 3 bases and J by 0 bases, leaving 7 bases between them. Germline V gene lookup returns CDR1 LNHDA and CDR2 SQIVND (reference sequence). This CDR3 region has 14 residues.

The source material was peripheral blood. J is TRBJ2-3 and V is TRBV19; no firm D call. The sequence was obtained from a woman aged 25 to 39 with COVID-19, enrolled during active disease. The CDR3 DNA follows: TGTGCCAGTAGTATGGGCCCAAGCACAGATACGCAGTATTTT. Its protein product is CASSMGPSTDTQYF.